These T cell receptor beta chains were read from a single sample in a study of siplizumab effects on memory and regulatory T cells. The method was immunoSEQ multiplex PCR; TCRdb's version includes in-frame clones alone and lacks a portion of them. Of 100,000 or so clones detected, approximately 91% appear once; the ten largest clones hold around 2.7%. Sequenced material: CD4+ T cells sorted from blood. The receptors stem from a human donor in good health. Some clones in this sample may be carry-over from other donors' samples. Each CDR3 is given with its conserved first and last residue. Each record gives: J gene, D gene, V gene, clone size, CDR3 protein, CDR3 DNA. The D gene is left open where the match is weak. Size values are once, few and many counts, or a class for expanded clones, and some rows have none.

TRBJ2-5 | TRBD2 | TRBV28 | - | CASTPPGLAGTQETQYF | TGTGCCAGCACTCCCCCGGGACTAGCGGGTACCCAAGAGACCCAGTACTTC
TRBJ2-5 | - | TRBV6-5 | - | CASSLTGLETQYF | TGTGCCAGCAGCTTAACAGGGCTGGAGACCCAGTACTTC
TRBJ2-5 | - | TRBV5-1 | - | CASSLVGSQETQYF | TGCGCCAGCAGCTTGGTAGGGTCTCAAGAGACCCAGTACTTC
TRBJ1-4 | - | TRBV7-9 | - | CASSLGFGVREKLFF | TGTGCCAGCAGCTTAGGGTTCGGCGTGAGGGAAAAACTGTTTTTT
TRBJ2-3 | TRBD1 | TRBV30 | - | CAWSSTYGQGGNGIGTDTQYF | TGTGCCTGGAGTTCAACCTATGGACAGGGGGGGAATGGGATTGGCACAGATACGCAGTATTTT
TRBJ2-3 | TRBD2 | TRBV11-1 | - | CASASGLAPQADTQYF | TGTGCCAGCGCCTCCGGACTAGCCCCCCAGGCAGATACGCAGTATTTT
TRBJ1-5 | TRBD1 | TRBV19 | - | CASRLTGSNQPQHF | TGTGCCAGTAGATTGACAGGGAGTAATCAGCCCCAGCATTTT
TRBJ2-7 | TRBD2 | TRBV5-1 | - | CASSLVLAGGGSYEQYF | TGCGCCAGCAGCTTGGTCCTAGCGGGAGGAGGCTCCTACGAGCAGTACTTC
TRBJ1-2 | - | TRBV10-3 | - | CAISESRQGNYGYTF | TGTGCCATCAGTGAGTCACGTCAGGGGAACTATGGCTACACCTTC
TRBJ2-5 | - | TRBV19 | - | CASSIGLQETQYF | TGTGCCAGTAGTATAGGCCTCCAAGAGACCCAGTACTTC
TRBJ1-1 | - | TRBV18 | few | CASSPGSGASEAFF | TGTGCCAGCTCGCCGGGATCAGGGGCCTCTGAAGCTTTCTTT
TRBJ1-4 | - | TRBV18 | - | CASSPTPSKEKLFF | TGTGCCAGCTCACCAACACCTAGTAAGGAAAAACTGTTTTTT
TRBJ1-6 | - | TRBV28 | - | CASSDQTGADSPLHF | TGTGCCAGCAGTGATCAAACCGGGGCTGATTCACCCCTCCACTTT
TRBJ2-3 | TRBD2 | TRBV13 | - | CASSYPESSGTSTDTQYF | TGTGCCAGCAGCTATCCAGAATCTAGCGGGACGAGCACAGATACGCAGTATTTT
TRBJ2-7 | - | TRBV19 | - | CASSRQYGQGVSYEQYF | TGTGCCAGTAGTCGTCAATACGGACAAGGGGTTTCCTACGAGCAGTACTTC
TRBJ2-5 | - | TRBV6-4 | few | CASSGNSGETQYF | TGTGCCAGCAGTGGAAATTCCGGGGAGACCCAGTACTTC
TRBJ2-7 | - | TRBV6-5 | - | CASSYISGTAIYEQYF | TGTGCCAGCAGTTATATCTCCGGGACCGCTATTTACGAGCAGTACTTC
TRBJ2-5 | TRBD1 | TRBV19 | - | CASSIRGQARETQYF | TGTGCCAGTAGTATAAGGGGACAGGCAAGGGAGACCCAGTACTTC
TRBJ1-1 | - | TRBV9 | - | CASSPEGAGVNTEAFF | TGTGCCAGCAGCCCCGAAGGGGCAGGAGTGAACACTGAAGCTTTCTTT
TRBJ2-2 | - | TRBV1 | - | CTSSLLPGLAGAGELFF | TGCACCAGCAGCCTACTTCCGGGACTAGCGGGAGCCGGGGAGCTGTTTTTT
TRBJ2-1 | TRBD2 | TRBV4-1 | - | CASSQVLAGLSYNEQFF | TGCGCCAGCAGCCAAGTTCTAGCGGGACTCTCCTACAATGAGCAGTTCTTC
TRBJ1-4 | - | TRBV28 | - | CASSQDTSNEKLFF | TGTGCCAGCAGCCAGGACACTTCTAATGAAAAACTGTTTTTT
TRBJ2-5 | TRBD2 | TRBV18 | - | CASSRTSGRLQETQYF | TGTGCCAGCTCACGGACTAGCGGGAGACTCCAAGAGACCCAGTACTTC
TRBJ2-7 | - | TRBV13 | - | CASSLGAVGANEQYF | TGTGCCAGCAGCTTAGGGGCAGTGGGGGCCAACGAGCAGTACTTC
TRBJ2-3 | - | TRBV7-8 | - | CASSVSGDTQYF | TGTGCCAGCAGCGTTAGTGGTGATACGCAGTATTTT
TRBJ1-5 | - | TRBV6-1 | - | CASAYDRSQPQHF | TGTGCCAGCGCCTACGACAGGAGTCAGCCCCAGCATTTT
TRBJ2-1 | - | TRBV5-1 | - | CASSLATSMRVDNEQFF | TGCGCCAGCAGCTTGGCCACTTCCATGCGGGTCGACAATGAGCAGTTCTTC
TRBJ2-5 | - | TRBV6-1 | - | CASKTVGMETQYF | TGTGCCAGCAAGACGGTGGGAATGGAGACCCAGTACTTC
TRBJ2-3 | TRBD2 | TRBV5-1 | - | CASSYSSGSITDTQYF | TGCGCCAGCAGTTATTCTAGCGGGAGTATCACAGATACGCAGTATTTT
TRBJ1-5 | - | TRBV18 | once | CASSPPGNQPQHF | TGTGCCAGCTCACCACCGGGCAATCAGCCCCAGCATTTT
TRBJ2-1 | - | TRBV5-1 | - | CASSLGQPGDEQFF | TGCGCCAGCAGCTTGGGTCAGCCTGGGGATGAGCAGTTCTTC
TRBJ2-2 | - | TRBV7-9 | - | CASSPRGSWNTGELFF | TGTGCCAGCAGCCCCCGGGGGTCTTGGAACACCGGGGAGCTGTTTTTT
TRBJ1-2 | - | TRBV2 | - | CASVQGDLNYGYTF | TGTGCCAGCGTTCAGGGCGATCTTAACTATGGCTACACCTTC
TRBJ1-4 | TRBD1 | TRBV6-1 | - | CASSADRGSNEKLFF | TGTGCCAGCAGTGCCGACAGGGGGTCTAATGAAAAACTGTTTTTT
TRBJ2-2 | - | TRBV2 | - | CASSLQAGELFF | TGTGCCAGCAGCCTTCAGGCCGGGGAGCTGTTTTTT
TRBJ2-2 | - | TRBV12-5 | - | CASDTGYTNTGELFF | TGTGCTAGTGATACAGGATATACGAACACCGGGGAGCTGTTTTTT
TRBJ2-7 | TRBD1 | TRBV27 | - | CASSKSRGNSYEQYF | TGTGCCAGCAGTAAATCCAGGGGGAACTCCTACGAGCAGTACTTC
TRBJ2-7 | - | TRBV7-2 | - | CASRNQRNSYEQYF | TGTGCCAGCAGAAATCAGCGGAACTCCTACGAGCAGTACTTC
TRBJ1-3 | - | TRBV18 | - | CASSPQGGAGNTIYF | TGTGCCAGCTCACCACAAGGCGGGGCTGGAAACACCATATATTTT
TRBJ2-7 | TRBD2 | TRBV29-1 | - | CSVQASGTYEQYF | TGCAGCGTTCAGGCTAGCGGCACCTACGAGCAGTACTTC
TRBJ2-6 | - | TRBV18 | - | CASSRAGANVLTF | TGTGCCAGCTCACGGGCTGGGGCCAACGTCCTGACTTTC
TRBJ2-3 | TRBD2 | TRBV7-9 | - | CASSPRTSADTQYF | TGTGCCAGCAGCCCCCGGACTAGCGCAGATACGCAGTATTTT
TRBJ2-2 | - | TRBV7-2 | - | CASSLVGGIGELFF | TGTGCCAGCAGCTTAGTTGGGGGGATCGGGGAGCTGTTTTTT
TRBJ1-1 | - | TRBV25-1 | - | CASSGRMNTEAFF | TGTGCCAGCTCCGGGAGGATGAACACTGAAGCTTTCTTT
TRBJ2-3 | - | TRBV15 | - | CATSGFQPGTDTQYF | TGTGCCACCAGCGGTTTCCAGCCTGGCACAGATACGCAGTATTTT
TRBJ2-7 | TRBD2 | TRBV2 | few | CASSDGTSGMLAVNYEQYF | TGTGCCAGCAGTGATGGGACTAGCGGGATGCTAGCGGTAAACTACGAGCAGTACTTC
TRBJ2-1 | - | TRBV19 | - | CASRKMNSYNEQFF | TGTGCCAGCCGAAAGATGAACTCCTACAATGAGCAGTTCTTC